The 17 T cell receptor beta chains below come from one sample, sequenced in a study of CD8 T cells in Susac syndrome. Reverse transcription of about 0.45 to 1 ug RNA was performed with random hexamers. Each CDR3 protein gets one entry after TCRdb re-called the immunoSEQ multiplex PCR reads with MiXCR. The table lists roughly 200,000 distinct CDR3 sequences, 95% of them singletons, with approximately 0.075% in the top ten. The specimen was CD4+ T cells from PBMCs. These receptors originate from a human donor with multiple sclerosis.

V usage is TRBV30 and J usage is TRBJ1-2; unclear D gene. Trimming took off 3 bases at V and 5 bases at J, with 10 bases between the two ends. The CDR3 loop spans 12 amino acids. CDR1 and CDR2 from the germline V gene are GTSNPN and SVGIG (reference sequence). CDR3 nucleotide sequence: TGTGCCTGGAGGCAACCTCCTTATGGCTACACCTTC. Its protein product is CAWRQPPYGYTF.

The chain carries TRBV20-1 and TRBJ2-5; tentatively, D is TRBD2 (7 bases). The CDR3 sequence is 14 residues long. Germline V gives CDR1 DFQATT, CDR2 SNEGSKA (reference sequence). V lost 6 bases to trimming and J lost 5 bases, with 19 bases between them. CDR3 in amino acids: CSAGGHPLRETQYF. The DNA for the CDR3 is TGCAGTGCGGGGGGGCACCCACTGAGGGAGACCCAGTACTTC.

This chain joins TRBV27 and TRBJ2-1; D is possibly TRBD1 or TRBD2 (7 bases each). This CDR3 comprises 15 residues. The V gene's germline CDR1 is MNHEY and CDR2 SMNVEV (reference sequence). The germline V and J ends were trimmed by 2 bases and 5 bases, with 13 bases remaining between them. CDR3 residues: CASSLGQGGHNEQFF. The CDR3 DNA follows: TGTGCCAGCAGTTTAGGGCAGGGGGGGCACAATGAGCAGTTCTTC.

This clonotype appeared a single time. V is TRBV20-1 and J is TRBJ1-1, with 8 bases aligning to TRBD1. V gave up 2 bases and J gave up 5 bases; unmatched junction bases: 7. The V gene's germline CDR1 is DFQATT and CDR2 SNEGSKA (reference sequence). The CDR3 loop spans 14 amino acids. CDR3 sequence: CSARTRTGRTEAFF. Written as DNA, the CDR3 is TGCAGTGCTAGAACTCGGACAGGGAGGACTGAAGCTTTCTTT.

V usage is TRBV9 and J usage is TRBJ1-2; D is ambiguous. Germline loops: CDR1 SGDLS, CDR2 YYNGEE. V was shortened by 4 bases and J by 5 bases, with 15 bases between the two germline ends. The CDR3 is 14 amino acids. The CDR3 DNA reads TGTGCCAGCAGCTACTCCACGGAGGATTATGGCTACACCTTC. Its protein product is CASSYSTEDYGYTF.

The CDR3 loop reads CASSLPRGYGYTF. CDR3 sequence (DNA): TGTGCCAGCAGTTTACCCCGGGGCTATGGCTACACCTTC. This chain connects TRBV12-3 or TRBV12-4 to TRBJ1-2; D not certain. Deletions cut 2 bases from V and 4 bases from J, with 8 bases between. The CDR3 covers 13 residues.

This sequence joins TRBV30 and TRBJ1-5; D perhaps matches TRBD1 (5 bases). The CDR3 consists of 15 residues. V shed 2 bases and J shed 3 bases, with 14 bases lying between them. Germline lookup yields CDR1 GTSNPN and CDR2 SVGIG (reference sequence). The CDR3 bases are TGTGCCTGGAGTCCCCGCGGGGCGAACAATCAGCCCCAGCATTTT. Its protein product is CAWSPRGANNQPQHF.

V usage is TRBV7-2 and J usage is TRBJ2-1; 8 bases agree with TRBD2. Trimming took 3 bases from V and 6 from J; bases not matched to a gene: 16. This CDR3 region has 18 residues. CDR1 SGHTA and CDR2 FQGNSA come from the germline V gene. The CDR3 DNA is TGTGCCAGCAGCTTCGCTCACTCGGGGGGGGCTTCCCTCAATGAGCAGTTCTTC. This sequence encodes CASSFAHSGGASLNEQFF.

The J gene is TRBJ1-2, the V gene TRBV6-5; TRBD1 might be the D (5 bases). The CDR3 is made up of 13 amino acids. Trimming took 2 bases from V and 2 from J, leaving 6 bases between them. Germline CDR1 and CDR2: MNHEY and SVGAGI. In DNA form, the CDR3 reads TGTGCCAGCAGTTACCACAGGAACTATGGCTACACCTTC. The encoded protein is CASSYHRNYGYTF.

The chain combines TRBV7-2 with TRBJ2-1, with 7 bases that match TRBD1. CDR1 is SGHTA and CDR2 is FQGNSA in the germline V gene. J lost 9 bases, V lost 4 bases, and 6 bases had no gene match. This CDR3 region has 13 residues. The CDR3 protein is CASSSTTGFEQFF. The CDR3 coding sequence is TGTGCCAGCAGCTCCACGACAGGGTTTGAGCAGTTCTTC.

On this clonotype itself: One end of the junction is discordant with germline, which a read error may explain. V gene TRBV12-3 or TRBV12-4 combines with J gene TRBJ2-6; D is uncertain. The CDR3 covers 16 residues. CDR3 loop: CASTPKPQSGANVLTF. The CDR3 nucleotides read TGCGCCAGCACCCCAAAGCCCCAATCTGGGGCCAACGTCCTGACTTTC.

The chain links TRBV4-2 to TRBJ2-3; D possibly corresponds to TRBD2 (6 bases). The CDR3 extends over 16 amino acids. Germline values: CDR1 LGHNA, CDR2 YNFKEQ. Trimming took off 1 base at V and 2 bases at J, with 13 bases between the two ends. CDR3 residues: CASSQVVTSPTDTQYF. CDR3 DNA sequence: TGTGCCAGCAGCCAAGTTGTAACTAGCCCCACAGATACGCAGTATTTT.

The V and J genes are TRBV29-1 and TRBJ2-7; D is possibly TRBD1 or TRBD2 (5 bases each). This CDR3 has 14 amino acids. V was trimmed by 6 bases and J by 2 bases, leaving 17 bases between them. Looked up from germline, CDR1 is SQVTM and CDR2 is ANQGSEA. The CDR3 DNA reads as TGCAGCGTCGGACTTAACAGGTTAGCCTACGAGCAGTACTTC. It translates to CSVGLNRLAYEQYF.

This clonotype was observed a single time. The rearrangement joins TRBV29-1 to TRBJ2-3, with TRBD2 matching 9 bases. V shed 3 bases, J shed 5 bases, and the junction held 3 bases outside the gene matches. Per the germline V gene, CDR1 is SQVTM and CDR2 is ANQGSEA. This CDR3 is 13 amino acids long. CDR3 coding DNA: TGCAGCGTTGACCTAGCGGGGCAAGATACGCAGTATTTT. This gives the protein CSVDLAGQDTQYF.

This chain joins TRBV4-2 and TRBJ2-1; 9 bases agree with TRBD2. Trimming took 1 base from V and 2 from J; bases not matched to a gene: 3. This CDR3 contains 16 residues. Germline V gene sequence: CDR1 LGHNA, CDR2 YNFKEQ. CDR3 sequence (DNA): TGTGCCAGCAGCCAAGGCGCTAGCGGGACCTACAATGAGCAGTTCTTC. It yields the protein CASSQGASGTYNEQFF.

This clonotype was observed once. This chain uses TRBV25-1 with TRBJ1-1; 7 bases are shared with TRBD1. V was pared by 4 bases and J by 4 bases, with 9 bases of the junction left unmatched. CDR1 and CDR2 (germline): MGHDK, SYGVNS. The CDR3 runs 15 residues. This chain's CDR3 is CASSAHRTGATEAFF. The CDR3 DNA reads TGTGCCAGCAGTGCCCATCGGACAGGTGCCACTGAAGCTTTCTTT.

The chain joins TRBV9 to TRBJ2-5, with no clear D. The V end was cut by 4 bases, the J end by 5 bases, with 15 bases between. The germline V gene has CDR1 SGDLS and CDR2 YYNGEE. The CDR3 extends over 14 amino acids. The CDR3 protein is CASSIHHELETQYF. CDR3 nucleotide sequence: TGTGCCAGCAGCATTCACCACGAGCTGGAGACCCAGTACTTC.